A selection of T cell receptor beta chains follows, all from one sample in a study of blood T cell repertoires in COVID-19. Clones were sequenced by immunoSEQ multiplex PCR, and TCRdb holds only the in-frame ones, with some missing. The sample shows about 73,000 clones, approximately 80% of them seen only once. The sample consisted of peripheral blood. The receptors were sampled from an older woman with acute or convalescent COVID-19. CDR3s include the opening cysteine and the closing phenylalanine or tryptophan. Fields, in order: J gene, CDR3 length, V gene, D gene, CDR3 protein. A D gene is named only where the DNA matches it firmly.

>TRBJ1-5|15|TRBV30|-
CAWSVAGFSNQPQHF
>TRBJ2-7|16|TRBV9|-
CASSVHLGLGLYEQYF
>TRBJ2-1|11|TRBV7-9|-
CASSPRNEQFF
>TRBJ1-2|14|TRBV15|-
CATSARNRNYGYTF
>TRBJ1-1|14|TRBV10-3|-
CAISERQGNTEAFF
>TRBJ2-7|11|TRBV20-1|-
CSASSGFEQYF
>TRBJ2-3|14|TRBV10-1|-
CASSVTGSTDTQYF
>TRBJ1-3|16|TRBV7-9|-
CASSSPGQPSGNTIYF
>TRBJ2-2|13|TRBV7-2|-
CASSLARSGELFF
>TRBJ1-1|13|TRBV9|-
CASSGPGDTEAFF
>TRBJ1-2|14|TRBV29-1|TRBD1
CSVDRTGASPTYTF
>TRBJ2-7|16|TRBV9|-
CASSVNGGGAAGEQYF
>TRBJ2-3|15|TRBV7-3|-
CASSLGALGADTQYF
>TRBJ1-5|15|TRBV6-5|TRBD1
CASKDRGRGSQPQHF
>TRBJ2-2|18|TRBV18|TRBD2
CASSPRRTSGVNTGELFF
>TRBJ1-5|15|TRBV3-1/TRBV3-2|-
CASSHSSGTHQPQHF
>TRBJ1-3|14|TRBV5-4|-
CASSLGQLGNTIYF
>TRBJ2-3|16|TRBV6-5|TRBD2
CASSSIAGGPPDTQYF
>TRBJ1-3|13|TRBV19|-
CASSPYSGNTIYF
>TRBJ2-1|15|TRBV19|-
CASSIVPPGFNEQFF
>TRBJ1-4|15|TRBV5-5|-
CASSSLASTNEKLFF
>TRBJ1-1|14|TRBV19|-
CASSTHEVNTEAFF
>TRBJ2-3|14|TRBV7-9|TRBD1
CASSFTGVADTQYF
>TRBJ1-2|13|TRBV19|-
CASSIVTNYGYTF
>TRBJ2-5|18|TRBV6-1|TRBD2
CASSEVGTSGGFSVTQYF